The entry that follows covers one T cell receptor (beta chain) sequence. The record originates from a study of cytomegalovirus exposure and HLA in healthy donors. The PCR was carried out with 60 Vbeta primers and 13 Jbeta primers. Method: immunoSEQ multiplex PCR; TCRdb's copy keeps in-frame clones and lacks some. The repertoire has 100,000 to 150,000 clones, about 72% of them found once; the top ten carry approximately 1.6%. This CDR3 is built from 14 residues. Trimming took 5 bases from V and 2 from J, leaving 10 bases between them. Germline-derived CDR1 and CDR2 are MNHEY and SVGAGI. The source of this sequence is a female donor in good health and CMV-seronegative. The sample comprised PBMCs. J is TRBJ2-1 and V is TRBV6-5; D gene ambiguous. The CDR3: CASSMTGAYNEQFF. Here the CDR3 DNA reads TGTGCCAGCAGTATGACTGGTGCCTACAATGAGCAGTTCTTC.